One and the same sample provided the 2 T cell receptor beta chains below, sequenced in a study of cytomegalovirus exposure and HLA in healthy donors. The study ran its PCR with 60 Vbeta and 13 Jbeta primers. Profiling relied on immunoSEQ multiplex PCR, and the TCRdb table lists in-frame clones only, not all of them. Among some 190,000 clones, roughly 80% were seen once, and the ten largest hold roughly 1.4%. Sequencing used PBMCs. These receptors all come from a girl aged 5-17 years in good health and CMV-seropositive.

The table lists this clone with a few counts. The same CDR3 can be traced to other DNA sequences in this sample. V usage is TRBV18 and J usage is TRBJ2-7; D call uncertain. V shed 2 bases and J shed 1 base, with 6 bases lying between them. Germline CDR1 and CDR2: KGHSH and LQKENI. The CDR3 is made up of 13 amino acids. The CDR3 sequence is CASSPGRSYEQYF. Here the CDR3 DNA reads TGTGCCAGCTCACCAGGCCGATCCTACGAGCAGTACTTC.

The J gene is TRBJ2-3, the V gene TRBV5-4; 10 bases are a match to TRBD2. Germline V lookup: CDR1 SGHNT, CDR2 YYREEE (reference sequence). The CDR3 contains 15 residues. The V segment lost 4 bases and the J segment 2 bases; nucleotides outside the gene matches: 4. In nucleotides, the CDR3 is TGTGCCAGCAGCGCTACTAGCGGGGTCACAGATACGCAGTATTTT. As protein: CASSATSGVTDTQYF.